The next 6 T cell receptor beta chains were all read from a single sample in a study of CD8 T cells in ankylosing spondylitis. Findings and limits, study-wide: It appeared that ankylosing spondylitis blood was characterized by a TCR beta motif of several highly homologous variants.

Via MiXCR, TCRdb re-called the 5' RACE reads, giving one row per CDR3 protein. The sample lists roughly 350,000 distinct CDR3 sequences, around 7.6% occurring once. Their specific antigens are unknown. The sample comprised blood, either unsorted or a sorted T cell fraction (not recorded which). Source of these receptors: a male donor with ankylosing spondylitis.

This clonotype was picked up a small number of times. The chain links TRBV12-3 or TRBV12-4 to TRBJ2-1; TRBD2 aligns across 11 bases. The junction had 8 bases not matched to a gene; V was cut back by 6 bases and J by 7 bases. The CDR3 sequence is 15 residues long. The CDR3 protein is CASSDSGRADNEQFF. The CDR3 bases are TGTGCCAGCAGCGATAGCGGGAGGGCGGATAATGAGCAGTTCTTC.

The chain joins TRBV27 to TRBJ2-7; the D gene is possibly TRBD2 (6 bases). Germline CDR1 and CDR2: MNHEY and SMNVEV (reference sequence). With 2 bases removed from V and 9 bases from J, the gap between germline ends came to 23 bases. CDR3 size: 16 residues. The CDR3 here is CASSLRVGTAGKRQYF. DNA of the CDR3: TGTGCCAGCAGTTTACGAGTAGGGACTGCAGGAAAACGGCAGTACTTC.

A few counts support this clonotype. CDR3 nucleotide sequence: TGTGCCAGCAGTTACTCCGTCCCTACTGAGACAGATACGCAGTATTTT. This gives the protein CASSYSVPTETDTQYF. The chain recombines TRBV6-5 with TRBJ2-3; D not resolved. Trimming stripped 0 bases from V and 3 bases from J, with 13 bases between. Germline CDR1 MNHEY, CDR2 SVGAGI. The CDR3 is made up of 16 amino acids.

The CDR3 region is CASSPFGDRDYNEQFF. The CDR3 region has the DNA TGTGCCAGCAGCCCTTTCGGGGACAGGGACTACAATGAGCAGTTCTTC. The chain employs TRBV7-8 and TRBJ2-1; TRBD1 matches 9 bases. After removal of 5 bases from V and 3 bases from J, the junction contained 8 bases not matched to a gene. CDR1 is SGHVS and CDR2 is FQNEAQ in the germline V gene. This CDR3 spans 16 amino acids.

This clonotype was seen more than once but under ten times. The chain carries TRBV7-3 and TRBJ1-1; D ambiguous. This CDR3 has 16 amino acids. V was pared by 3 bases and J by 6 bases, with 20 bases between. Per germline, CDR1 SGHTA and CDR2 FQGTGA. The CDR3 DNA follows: TGTGCCAGCAGCTTGGGAGGCCCGGGGAATCTGCCTGAAGCTTTCTTT. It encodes CASSLGGPGNLPEAFF. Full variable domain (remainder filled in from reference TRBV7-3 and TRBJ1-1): GAGVSQTPSNKVTEKGKYVELRCDPISGHTALYWYRQSLGQGPEFLIYFQGTGAADDSGLPNDRFFAVRPEGSVSTLKIQRTERGDSAVYLCASSLGGPGNLPEAFFGQGTRLTVV.

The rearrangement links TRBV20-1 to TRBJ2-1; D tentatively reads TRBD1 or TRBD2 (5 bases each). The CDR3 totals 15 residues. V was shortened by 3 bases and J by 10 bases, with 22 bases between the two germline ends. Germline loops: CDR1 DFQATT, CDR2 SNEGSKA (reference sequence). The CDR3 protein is CSARDHLGWGGEQFF. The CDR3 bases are TGCAGTGCTAGGGACCACCTGGGTTGGGGCGGGGAGCAGTTCTTC.